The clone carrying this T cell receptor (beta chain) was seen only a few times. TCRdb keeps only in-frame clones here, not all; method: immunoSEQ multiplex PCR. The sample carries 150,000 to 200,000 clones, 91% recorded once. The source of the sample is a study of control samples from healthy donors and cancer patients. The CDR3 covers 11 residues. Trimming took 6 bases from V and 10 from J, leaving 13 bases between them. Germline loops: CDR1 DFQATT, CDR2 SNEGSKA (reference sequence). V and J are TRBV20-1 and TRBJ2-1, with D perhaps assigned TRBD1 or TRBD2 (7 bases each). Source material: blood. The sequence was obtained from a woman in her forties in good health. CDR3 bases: TGCAGTGCGAACAGGGGAGGGGAGCAGTTCTTC. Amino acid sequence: CSANRGGEQFF.